The sequence of this T cell receptor beta chain was determined in a study of identical twins. MiXCR was run by TCRdb on the 5' RACE reads, yielding one entry per CDR3 protein. The data show 200,000 or so distinct CDR3 sequences, with 6.5% to 8.5% seen just once and more than 1.5% held by the top ten. In regard to this clonotype: What it binds is unknown.

Study-wide results and caveats: Conclusions relied on cross-sectional statistical analysis, not following the same donors. Excess sharing between twins was weaker in beta out-of-frame sequences. The abundant beta clonotypes from cord blood had fewer insertions, and memory repertoires had none of this.

The V end was cut by 3 bases, the J end by 2 bases, with 10 bases between. The CDR3 totals 14 residues. Germline V gives CDR1 SGDLS, CDR2 YYNGEE. The data were also submitted as part of a second study, on yellow fever vaccine responses in identical twins. That report notes: Twin vaccine T cell responses reportedly seemed partly convergent, partly personalized.

Sequencing used memory (CD45RO+) T cells sorted from blood. V is TRBV9 and J is TRBJ2-3, with D perhaps assigned TRBD1 or TRBD2 (6 bases each). The receptor's source is a woman aged 18-29 years in good health. CDR3 in amino acids: CASSARDNTDTQYF. As DNA, the CDR3 is TGTGCCAGCAGCGCGCGGGACAACACAGATACGCAGTATTTT.